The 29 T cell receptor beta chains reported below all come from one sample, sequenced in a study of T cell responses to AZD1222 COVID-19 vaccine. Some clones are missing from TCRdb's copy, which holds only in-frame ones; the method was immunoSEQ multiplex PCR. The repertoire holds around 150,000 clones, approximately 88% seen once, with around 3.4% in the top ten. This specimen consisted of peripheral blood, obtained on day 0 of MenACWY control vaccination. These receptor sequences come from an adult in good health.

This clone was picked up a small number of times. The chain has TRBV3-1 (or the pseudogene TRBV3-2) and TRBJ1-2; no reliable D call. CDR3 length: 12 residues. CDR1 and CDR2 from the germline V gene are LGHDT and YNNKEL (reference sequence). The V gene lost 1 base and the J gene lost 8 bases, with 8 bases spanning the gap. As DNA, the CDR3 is TGTGCCAGCAGCCAAGGATTAGGGGGCTACACCTTC. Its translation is CASSQGLGGYTF.

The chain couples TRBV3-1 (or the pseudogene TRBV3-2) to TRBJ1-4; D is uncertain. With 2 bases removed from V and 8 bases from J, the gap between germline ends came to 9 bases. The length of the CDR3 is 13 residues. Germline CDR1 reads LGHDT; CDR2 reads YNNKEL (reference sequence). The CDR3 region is CASSQNEGEKLFF. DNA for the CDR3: TGTGCCAGCAGCCAAAACGAGGGAGAAAAACTGTTTTTT.

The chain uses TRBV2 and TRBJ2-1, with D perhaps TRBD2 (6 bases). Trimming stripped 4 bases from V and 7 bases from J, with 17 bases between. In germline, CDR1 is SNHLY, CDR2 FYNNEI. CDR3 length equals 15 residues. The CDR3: CASSGGGTESNEQFF. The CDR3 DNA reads TGTGCCAGCAGTGGCGGCGGGACGGAATCGAATGAGCAGTTCTTC. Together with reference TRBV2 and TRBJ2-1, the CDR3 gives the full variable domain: EPEVTQTPSHQVTQMGQEVILRCVPISNHLYFYWYRQILGQKVEFLVSFYNNEISEKSEIFDDQFSVERPDGSNFTLKIRSTKLEDSAMYFCASSGGGTESNEQFFGPGTRLTVL.

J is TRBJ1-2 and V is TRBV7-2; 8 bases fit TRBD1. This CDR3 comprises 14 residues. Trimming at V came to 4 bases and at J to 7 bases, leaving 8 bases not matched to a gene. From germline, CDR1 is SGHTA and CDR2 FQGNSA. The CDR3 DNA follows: TGTGCCAGCAGCTCGGACAGGGAAATACGTGGCTACACCTTC. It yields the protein CASSSDREIRGYTF.

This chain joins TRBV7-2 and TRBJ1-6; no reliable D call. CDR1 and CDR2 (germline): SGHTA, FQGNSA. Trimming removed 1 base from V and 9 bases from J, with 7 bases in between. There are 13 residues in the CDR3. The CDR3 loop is CASSLGWPSPLHF. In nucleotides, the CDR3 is TGTGCCAGCAGCTTAGGTTGGCCTTCACCCCTCCACTTT.

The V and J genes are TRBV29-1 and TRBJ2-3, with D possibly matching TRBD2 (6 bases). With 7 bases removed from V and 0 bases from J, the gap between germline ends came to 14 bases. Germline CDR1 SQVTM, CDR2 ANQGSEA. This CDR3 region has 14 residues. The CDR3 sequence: CSAGTAGSTDTQYF. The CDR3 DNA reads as TGCAGCGCTGGGACTGCCGGAAGCACAGATACGCAGTATTTT.

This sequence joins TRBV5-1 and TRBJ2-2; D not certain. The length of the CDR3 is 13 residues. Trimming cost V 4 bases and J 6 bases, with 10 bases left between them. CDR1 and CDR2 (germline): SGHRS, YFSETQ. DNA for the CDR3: TGCGCCAGCAGCCCTTTGGGCCCCGGGGAGCTGTTTTTT. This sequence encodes CASSPLGPGELFF. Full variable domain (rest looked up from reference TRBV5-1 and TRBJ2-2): KAGVTQTPRYLIKTRGQQVTLSCSPISGHRSVSWYQQTPGQGLQFLFEYFSETQRNKGNFPGRFSGRQFSNSRSEMNVSTLELGDSALYLCASSPLGPGELFFGEGSRLTVL.

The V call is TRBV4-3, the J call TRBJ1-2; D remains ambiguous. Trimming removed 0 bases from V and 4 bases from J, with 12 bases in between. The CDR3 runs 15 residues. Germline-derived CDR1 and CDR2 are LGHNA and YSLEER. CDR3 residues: CASSQDPRAAYGYTF. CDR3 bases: TGCGCCAGCAGCCAAGATCCACGGGCAGCCTATGGCTACACCTTC.

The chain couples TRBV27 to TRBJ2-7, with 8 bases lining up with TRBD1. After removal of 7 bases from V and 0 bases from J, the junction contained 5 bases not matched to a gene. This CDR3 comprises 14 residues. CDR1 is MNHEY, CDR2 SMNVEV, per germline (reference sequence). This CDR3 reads CASTSDRVSYEQYF. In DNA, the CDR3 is TGTGCCAGCACCTCGGACAGGGTCTCCTACGAGCAGTACTTC.

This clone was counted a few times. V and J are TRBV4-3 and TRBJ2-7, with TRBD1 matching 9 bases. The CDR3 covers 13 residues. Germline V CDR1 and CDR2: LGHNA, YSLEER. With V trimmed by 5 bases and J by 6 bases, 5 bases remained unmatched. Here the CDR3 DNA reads TGCGCCAGCAGCGACAGGGGGAGAGGCGAGCAGTACTTC. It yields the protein CASSDRGRGEQYF.

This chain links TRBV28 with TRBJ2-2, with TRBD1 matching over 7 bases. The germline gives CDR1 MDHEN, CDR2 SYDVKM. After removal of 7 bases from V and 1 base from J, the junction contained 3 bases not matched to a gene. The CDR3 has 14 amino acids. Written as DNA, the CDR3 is TGTGCCAGCAAGGGGGCCGTGAACACCGGGGAGCTGTTTTTT. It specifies CASKGAVNTGELFF.

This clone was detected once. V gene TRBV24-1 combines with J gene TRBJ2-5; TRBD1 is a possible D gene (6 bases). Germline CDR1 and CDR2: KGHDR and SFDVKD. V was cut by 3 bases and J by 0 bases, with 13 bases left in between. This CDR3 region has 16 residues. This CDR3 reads CATSDPTRGHQETQYF. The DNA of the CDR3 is TGTGCCACCAGTGATCCTACCAGGGGCCACCAAGAGACCCAGTACTTC.

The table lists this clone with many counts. The CDR3, as DNA: TGTGCCAGCAGCTTGTATGTAGCGGGAACCGGGGAGCTGTTTTTT. Translated: CASSLYVAGTGELFF. The gene calls are TRBV5-5 and TRBJ2-2; 8 nucleotides line up with TRBD2. There are 15 residues in the CDR3. V lost 1 base, J lost 5 bases, and 4 bases stayed unmatched. The germline V gene encodes CDR1 SGHKS and CDR2 YYEKEE (reference sequence).

CDR3 in DNA: TGTGCCAGCAGCGTAGTCGGAGATACGCAGTATTTT. Encoded protein: CASSVVGDTQYF. V and J are TRBV9 and TRBJ2-3; D remains unclear. This CDR3 has 12 residues. Deletions cut 0 bases from V and 5 bases from J, with 4 bases between. Germline V gene lookup returns CDR1 SGDLS and CDR2 YYNGEE. Filled out from reference TRBV9 and TRBJ2-3, the complete variable domain reads DSGVTQTPKHLITATGQRVTLRCSPRSGDLSVYWYQQSLDQGLQFLIQYYNGEERAKGNILERFSAQQFPDLHSELNLSSLELGDSALYFCASSVVGDTQYFGPGTRLTVL.

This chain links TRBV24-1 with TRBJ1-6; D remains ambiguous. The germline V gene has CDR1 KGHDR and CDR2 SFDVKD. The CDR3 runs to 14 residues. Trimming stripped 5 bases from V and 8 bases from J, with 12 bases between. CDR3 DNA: TGTGCCACCAGTGCAGCAGGATGGGATTCACCCCTCCACTTT. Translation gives CATSAAGWDSPLHF.

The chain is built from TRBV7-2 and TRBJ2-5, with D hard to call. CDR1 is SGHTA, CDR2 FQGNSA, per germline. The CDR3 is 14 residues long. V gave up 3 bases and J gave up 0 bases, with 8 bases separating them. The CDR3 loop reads CASSFTLNQETQYF. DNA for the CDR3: TGTGCCAGCAGCTTCACACTAAACCAAGAGACCCAGTACTTC.

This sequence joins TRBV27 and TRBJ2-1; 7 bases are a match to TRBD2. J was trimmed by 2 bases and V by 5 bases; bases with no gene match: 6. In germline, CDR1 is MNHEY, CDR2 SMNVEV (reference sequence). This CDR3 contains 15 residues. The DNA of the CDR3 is TGTGCCAGCAGTCCCCGACTAGCACCCTACAATGAGCAGTTCTTC. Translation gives CASSPRLAPYNEQFF.

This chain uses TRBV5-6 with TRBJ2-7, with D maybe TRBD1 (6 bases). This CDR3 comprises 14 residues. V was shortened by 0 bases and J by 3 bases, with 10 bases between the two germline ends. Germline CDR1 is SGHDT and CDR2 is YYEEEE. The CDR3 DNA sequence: TGTGCCAGCAGCTTGGCCAGGGGAAGCTACGAGCAGTACTTC. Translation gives CASSLARGSYEQYF.

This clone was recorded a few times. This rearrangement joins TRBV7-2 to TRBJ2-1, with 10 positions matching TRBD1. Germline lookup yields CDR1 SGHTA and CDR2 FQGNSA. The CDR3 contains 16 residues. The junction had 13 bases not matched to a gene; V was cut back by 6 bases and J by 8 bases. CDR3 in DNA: TGTGCCAGCAGGTCGGCCGGGGGACAGGGGTTATATGAGCAGTTCTTC. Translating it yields CASRSAGGQGLYEQFF.

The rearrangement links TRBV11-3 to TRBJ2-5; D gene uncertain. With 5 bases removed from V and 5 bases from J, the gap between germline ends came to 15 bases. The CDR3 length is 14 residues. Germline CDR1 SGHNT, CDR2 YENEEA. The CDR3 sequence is CASSLRIRSETQYF. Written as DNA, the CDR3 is TGTGCCAGCAGCCTCCGGATTAGGTCGGAGACCCAGTACTTC.

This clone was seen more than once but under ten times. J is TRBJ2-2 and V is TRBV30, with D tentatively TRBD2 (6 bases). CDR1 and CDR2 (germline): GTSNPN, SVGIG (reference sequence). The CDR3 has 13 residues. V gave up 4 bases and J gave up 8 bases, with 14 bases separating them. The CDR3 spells CAWTPGGPGELFF. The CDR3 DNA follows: TGTGCCTGGACTCCTGGAGGGCCGGGGGAGCTGTTTTTT.

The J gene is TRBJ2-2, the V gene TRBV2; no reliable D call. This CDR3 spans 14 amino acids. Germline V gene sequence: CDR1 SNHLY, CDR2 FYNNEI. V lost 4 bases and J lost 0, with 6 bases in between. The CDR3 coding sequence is TGTGCCAGCAGTGCTCGGACGAACACCGGGGAGCTGTTTTTT. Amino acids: CASSARTNTGELFF. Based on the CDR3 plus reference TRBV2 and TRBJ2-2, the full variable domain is EPEVTQTPSHQVTQMGQEVILRCVPISNHLYFYWYRQILGQKVEFLVSFYNNEISEKSEIFDDQFSVERPDGSNFTLKIRSTKLEDSAMYFCASSARTNTGELFFGEGSRLTVL.

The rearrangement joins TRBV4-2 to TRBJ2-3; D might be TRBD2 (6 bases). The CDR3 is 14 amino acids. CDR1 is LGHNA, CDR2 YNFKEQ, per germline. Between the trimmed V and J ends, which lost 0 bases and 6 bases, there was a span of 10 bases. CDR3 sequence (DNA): TGTGCCAGCAGCCAAGATGGGGGGTTGGATACGCAGTATTTT. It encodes CASSQDGGLDTQYF.

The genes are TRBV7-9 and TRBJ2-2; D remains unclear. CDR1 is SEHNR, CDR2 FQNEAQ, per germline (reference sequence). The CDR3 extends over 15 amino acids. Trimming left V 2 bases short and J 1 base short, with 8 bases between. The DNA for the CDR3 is TGTGCCAGCAGCTTATGGCCGGAGAACACCGGGGAGCTGTTTTTT. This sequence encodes CASSLWPENTGELFF.

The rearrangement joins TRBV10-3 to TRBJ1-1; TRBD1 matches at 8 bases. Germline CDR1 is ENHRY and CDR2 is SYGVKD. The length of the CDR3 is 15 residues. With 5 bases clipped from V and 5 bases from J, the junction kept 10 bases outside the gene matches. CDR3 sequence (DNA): TGTGCCATCAGTACAGGGGGTAGAATAAATACTGAAGCTTTCTTT. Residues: CAISTGGRINTEAFF.

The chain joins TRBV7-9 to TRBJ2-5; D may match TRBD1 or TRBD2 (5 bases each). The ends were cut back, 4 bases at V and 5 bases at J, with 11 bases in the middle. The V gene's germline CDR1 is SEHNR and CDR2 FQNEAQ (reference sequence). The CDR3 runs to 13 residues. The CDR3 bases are TGTGCCAGCAGCTCGCAGGGAGACGAGACCCAGTACTTC. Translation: CASSSQGDETQYF.

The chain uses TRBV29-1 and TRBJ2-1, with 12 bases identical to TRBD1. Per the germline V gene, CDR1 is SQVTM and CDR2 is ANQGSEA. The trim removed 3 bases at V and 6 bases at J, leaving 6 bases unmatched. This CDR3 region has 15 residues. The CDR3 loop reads CSVEPGQGALNEQFF. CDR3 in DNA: TGCAGCGTTGAGCCGGGACAGGGGGCACTCAATGAGCAGTTCTTC.

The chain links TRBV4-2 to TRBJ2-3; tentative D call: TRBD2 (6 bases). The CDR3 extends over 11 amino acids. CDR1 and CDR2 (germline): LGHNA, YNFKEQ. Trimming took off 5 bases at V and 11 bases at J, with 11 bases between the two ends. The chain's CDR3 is CASSLGLQQYF. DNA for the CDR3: TGTGCCAGCAGCTTGGGACTGCAGCAGTATTTT.

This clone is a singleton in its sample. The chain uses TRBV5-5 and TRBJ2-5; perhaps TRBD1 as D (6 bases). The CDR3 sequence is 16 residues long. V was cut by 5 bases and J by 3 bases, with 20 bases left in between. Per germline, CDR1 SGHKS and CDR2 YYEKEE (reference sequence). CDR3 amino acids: CASSLPHRVLEETQYF. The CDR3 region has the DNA TGTGCCAGCAGTTTGCCTCACAGGGTATTGGAAGAGACCCAGTACTTC.